The 15 T cell receptor beta chains below all came from one sample that was sequenced in a study of identical twins. TCRdb fed the 5' RACE reads into MiXCR, producing one record per CDR3 protein. Of fewer than 500,000 distinct CDR3 sequences in the sample, roughly an eighth are singletons; the top ten hold approximately 1%. The same data also contributed to another study, on yellow fever vaccine responses in identical twins.

The sequencing input was CD4+ T cells sorted from blood. Receptor source: a woman under 30 in good health.

This clonotype was counted many times. This chain connects TRBV12-3 or TRBV12-4 to TRBJ2-3; 12 positions agree with TRBD2. The CDR3 loop spans 15 amino acids. J gave up 7 bases and V 5 bases, and 7 bases lay outside the gene matches. The CDR3 loop reads CASSPTSGSQNTQYF. The CDR3 region has the DNA TGTGCCAGCAGTCCGACTAGCGGGAGTCAGAATACGCAGTATTTT.

The rearrangement joins TRBV4-1 to TRBJ2-7; 9 bases fit TRBD2. Trimming took 2 bases from V and 5 from J; bases not matched to a gene: 10. Germline assignment: CDR1 MGHRA and CDR2 YSYEKL. The CDR3 spans 16 residues. For the CDR3, the DNA is TGCGCCAGCAGCCAACCGTGGGGACTAGCAATCCACGAGCAGTACTTC. This gives the protein CASSQPWGLAIHEQYF.

V gene TRBV7-9 combines with J gene TRBJ1-2, with 9 bases aligning to TRBD1. Trimming cost V 1 base and J 8 bases; bases outside gene matches: 11. CDR1 and CDR2 (germline): SEHNR, FQNEAQ (reference sequence). The CDR3 has 16 residues. The CDR3 here is CASSLGVGQGYYGYTF. CDR3 nucleotide sequence: TGTGCCAGCAGCTTAGGAGTGGGACAGGGTTATTACGGCTACACCTTC.

This clonotype was seen only a few times. The rearrangement uses TRBV7-2 and TRBJ2-1; possibly TRBD2 for D (6 bases). Germline V CDR1 and CDR2: SGHTA, FQGNSA. This CDR3 spans 16 amino acids. The ends were cut back, 3 bases at V and 9 bases at J, with 21 bases in the middle. The CDR3 DNA sequence: TGTGCCAGCAGCTTGTCGGGGGTGGGGAAGCGGCCTGAGCAGTTCTTC. Translation: CASSLSGVGKRPEQFF.

The genes are TRBV2 and TRBJ2-7; D may be TRBD2 (6 bases). This CDR3 spans 14 amino acids. Trimming took 5 bases from V and 3 from J, leaving 14 bases between them. Germline CDR1 reads SNHLY; CDR2 reads FYNNEI. Here the CDR3 reads CASSIAGTDYEQYF. The CDR3 DNA follows: TGTGCCAGCAGTATCGCGGGAACAGACTACGAGCAGTACTTC.

The gene calls are TRBV7-2 and TRBJ1-6; no clear D gene. CDR3 length equals 14 residues. CDR1 and CDR2 from the germline V gene are SGHTA and FQGNSA. Trimming pared 2 bases from V and 10 bases from J, leaving 12 bases between. CDR3: CASSLLRGASPLHF. In DNA, the CDR3 is TGTGCCAGCAGCTTACTCCGGGGAGCGTCACCCCTCCACTTT.

This clonotype appeared a few times. This chain connects TRBV18 to TRBJ2-2; D uncertain. Trimming removed 3 bases from V and 2 bases from J, with 13 bases in between. CDR3 length: 16 amino acids. Germline CDR1 KGHSH, CDR2 LQKENI. The CDR3 here is CASSPQVPTNTGELFF. In DNA form, the CDR3 reads TGTGCCAGCTCACCTCAAGTCCCTACCAACACCGGGGAGCTGTTTTTT.

The chain uses TRBV7-9 and TRBJ2-1; 12 bases are a match to TRBD2. Germline V gene lookup returns CDR1 SEHNR and CDR2 FQNEAQ (reference sequence). CDR3 size: 16 residues. Trimming cost V 6 bases and J 7 bases; bases outside gene matches: 10. The CDR3 loop reads CASSQAGLAGTNEQFF. CDR3 in DNA: TGTGCCAGCAGTCAAGCGGGACTAGCGGGTACTAATGAGCAGTTCTTC.

CDR3 amino acids: CSARVGTQNTEAFF. As DNA, the CDR3 is TGCAGTGCTAGAGTAGGGACCCAGAACACTGAAGCTTTCTTT. The J gene is TRBJ1-1, the V gene TRBV20-1, with a possible D match to TRBD1 (5 bases). The CDR3 loop spans 14 amino acids. The ends were cut back, 1 base at V and 1 base at J, with 10 bases in the middle. Germline CDR1 reads DFQATT; CDR2 reads SNEGSKA (reference sequence).

Ten or more counts support this clonotype. The chain recombines TRBV29-1 with TRBJ1-5; D is undetermined. Trimming shortened V by 4 bases and J by 2 bases, and 9 bases separated the two germline ends. The germline gives CDR1 SQVTM, CDR2 ANQGSEA. This CDR3 contains 13 residues. CDR3 coding DNA: TGCAGCGTTGGGGTTTCGCGCAATCAGCCCCAGCATTTT. Translated, it gives CSVGVSRNQPQHF.

This clonotype was seen a few times. The J gene is TRBJ2-1, the V gene TRBV20-1; D unresolved. Between the trimmed V and J ends, which lost 0 bases and 0 bases, there was a span of 12 bases. The CDR3 is 16 amino acids. CDR1 and CDR2 from the germline V gene are DFQATT and SNEGSKA (reference sequence). The CDR3 region is CSARDRGVSSYNEQFF. In DNA form, the CDR3 reads TGCAGTGCTAGAGATCGTGGGGTTAGCTCCTACAATGAGCAGTTCTTC.

This clonotype was detected once. The rearrangement joins TRBV19 to TRBJ2-3, with TRBD1 identical over 7 bases. Unmatched junction bases numbered 10, after V lost 5 bases and J lost 2 bases. The CDR3 length is 16 residues. The germline V gene has CDR1 LNHDA and CDR2 SQIVND (reference sequence). The CDR3 protein is CASSSTGQTITDTQYF. In nucleotides, the CDR3 is TGTGCCAGTAGTTCAACGGGACAGACTATCACAGATACGCAGTATTTT.

The CDR3 DNA reads as TGTGCCAGCAGCTCTCGGAGTGGCCACTCTGCTTTCTTT. This sequence encodes CASSSRSGHSAFF. The chain carries TRBV6-5 and TRBJ1-1; no definite D call. V was trimmed by 6 bases and J by 11 bases, leaving 19 bases between them. CDR1 and CDR2 (germline): MNHEY, SVGAGI. The length of the CDR3 is 13 residues.

This clonotype was seen a handful of times. The rearrangement links TRBV29-1 to TRBJ2-7; the match to TRBD1 covers 7 bases. V shed 2 bases and J 2 bases; nucleotides not matched to a gene: 0. Germline CDR1 SQVTM, CDR2 ANQGSEA. The CDR3 extends over 12 amino acids. CDR3 nucleotides: TGCAGCGTTGAACAGGGGGCCTACGAGCAGTACTTC. Translating gives CSVEQGAYEQYF.

This clonotype has only a few counts. The chain has TRBV28 and TRBJ2-7; no reliable D call. Trimming left V 9 bases short and J 0 bases short, with 9 bases between. Germline CDR1 reads MDHEN; CDR2 reads SYDVKM. The CDR3 totals 12 residues. CDR3 bases: TGTGCCAGTTATTCAGGCTCCTACGAGCAGTACTTC. Residues: CASYSGSYEQYF.